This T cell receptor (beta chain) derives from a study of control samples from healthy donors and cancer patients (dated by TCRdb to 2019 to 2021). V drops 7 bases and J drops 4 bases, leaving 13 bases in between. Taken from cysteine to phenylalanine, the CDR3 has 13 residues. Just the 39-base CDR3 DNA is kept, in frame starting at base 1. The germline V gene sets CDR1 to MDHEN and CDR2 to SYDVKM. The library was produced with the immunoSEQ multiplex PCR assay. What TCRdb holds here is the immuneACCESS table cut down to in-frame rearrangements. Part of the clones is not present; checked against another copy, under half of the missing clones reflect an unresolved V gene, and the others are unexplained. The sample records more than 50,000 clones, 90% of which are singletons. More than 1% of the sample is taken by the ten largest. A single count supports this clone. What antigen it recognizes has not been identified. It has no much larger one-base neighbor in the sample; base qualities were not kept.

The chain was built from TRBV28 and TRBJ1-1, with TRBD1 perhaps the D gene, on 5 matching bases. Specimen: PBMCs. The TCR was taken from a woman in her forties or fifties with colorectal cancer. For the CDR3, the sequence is CASIPGGSTEAFF. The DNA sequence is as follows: TGTGCCAGCATCCCGGGGGGTAGCACTGAAGCTTTCTTT.